The 16 T cell receptor beta chains listed next were all sequenced from one sample in a study of blood T cell repertoires in COVID-19. Data came from immunoSEQ multiplex PCR; TCRdb stores just in-frame clones and leaves some out. Seen here are about 140,000 clones, under 80% observed once, and the top ten hold roughly 4.2%. The specimen was peripheral blood. These receptors originate from a man between 60 and 75 years old with acute or convalescent COVID-19.

This clone was seen only a few times. The chain links TRBV4-2 to TRBJ2-3; 9 bases match TRBD2. Germline-derived CDR1 and CDR2 are LGHNA and YNFKEQ. The trim removed 0 bases at V and 5 bases at J, leaving 6 bases unmatched. CDR3 size: 16 residues. The CDR3 here is CASSQEFGAGGDTQYF. The CDR3 DNA sequence: TGTGCCAGCAGCCAAGAATTCGGAGCGGGAGGAGATACGCAGTATTTT.

This rearrangement joins TRBV5-6 to TRBJ2-7, with no clear D. The V end lost 2 bases, the J end lost 2 bases, and 8 bases lay between the germline ends. The CDR3 loop spans 13 amino acids. Germline CDR1 is SGHDT and CDR2 is YYEEEE. CDR3 protein: CASSLIQTYEQYF. For the CDR3, the DNA is TGTGCCAGCAGCTTAATCCAAACCTACGAGCAGTACTTC.

The V and J genes are TRBV7-2 and TRBJ1-1; D unresolved. The V end lost 5 bases, the J end lost 0 bases, and 10 bases lay between the germline ends. Germline values: CDR1 SGHTA, CDR2 FQGNSA. The CDR3 loop spans 14 amino acids. The CDR3 DNA sequence: TGTGCCAGCAGCCTTCTTAACATGAACACTGAAGCTTTCTTT. This codes for CASSLLNMNTEAFF.

The CDR3 here is CASRRTSSVYEQYF. CDR3 in DNA: TGTGCCAGCAGGCGGACTAGCAGCGTCTACGAGCAGTACTTC. The chain joins TRBV6-5 to TRBJ2-7; TRBD2 matches 8 bases. This CDR3 contains 14 residues. With 6 bases clipped from V and 3 bases from J, the junction kept 7 bases outside the gene matches. Germline assignment: CDR1 MNHEY and CDR2 SVGAGI.

This chain uses TRBV7-2 with TRBJ2-5; 9 nucleotides line up with TRBD1. V trimming: 6 bases; J trimming: 2 bases; junction bases outside the gene matches: 10. Germline V gene sequence: CDR1 SGHTA, CDR2 FQGNSA. The CDR3 is 16 residues long. Written as DNA, the CDR3 is TGTGCCAGCAGGCCTACAGGGGGCGGTATGCAAGAGACCCAGTACTTC. It encodes CASRPTGGGMQETQYF.

The CDR3 coding sequence is TGCGCCAGCAGTCAATCGGGAGCAAGCAATCAGCCCCAGCATTTT. Translated, it gives CASSQSGASNQPQHF. V is TRBV23-1 and J is TRBJ1-5; D gene uncertain. TRBV23-1 is sorted into the ORF group, with uncertain function. The germline V and J ends were trimmed by 0 bases and 1 base, with 7 bases remaining between them. The CDR3 has 15 amino acids.

The chain carries TRBV19 and TRBJ2-6; 12 bases match TRBD1. The CDR3 totals 20 residues. Germline V gene lookup returns CDR1 LNHDA and CDR2 SQIVND (reference sequence). The junction had 14 bases not matched to a gene; V was cut back by 4 bases and J by 4 bases. CDR3 sequence: CASSTSSPGQGARGANVLTF. Written as DNA, the CDR3 is TGTGCCAGTAGTACCTCCTCACCGGGACAGGGGGCGAGGGGGGCCAACGTCCTGACTTTC.

The CDR3 protein is CASTMTAWGVPQETQYF. CDR3 sequence (DNA): TGTGCCAGCACCATGACCGCGTGGGGGGTCCCCCAAGAGACCCAGTACTTC. The rearrangement links TRBV5-6 to TRBJ2-5, with a weak D call TRBD2 (6 bases). The CDR3 totals 17 residues. Trimming pared 6 bases from V and 1 base from J, leaving 22 bases between. CDR1 is SGHDT and CDR2 is YYEEEE in the germline V gene.

This chain links TRBV6-5 with TRBJ2-1; unclear D gene. CDR1 is MNHEY, CDR2 SVGAGI, per germline. Trimming left V 7 bases short and J 0 bases short, with 10 bases between. The CDR3 is 14 residues long. The CDR3 loop is CASMRLNSYNEQFF. CDR3 bases: TGTGCCAGCATGAGACTTAACTCCTACAATGAGCAGTTCTTC.

The chain is built from TRBV10-3 and TRBJ2-5, with 11 bases matching TRBD2. The CDR3 covers 16 residues. Looked up from germline, CDR1 is ENHRY and CDR2 is SYGVKD. With 4 bases clipped from V and 0 bases from J, the junction kept 4 bases outside the gene matches. CDR3 region: CAISGVTSGNQETQYF. The CDR3 DNA sequence: TGTGCCATCAGTGGCGTGACTAGCGGGAACCAAGAGACCCAGTACTTC.

V usage is TRBV3-1 (or the pseudogene TRBV3-2) and J usage is TRBJ1-6; maybe TRBD1 (5 bases). Germline V lookup: CDR1 LGHDT, CDR2 YNNKEL (reference sequence). Trimming left V 5 bases short and J 10 bases short, with 12 bases between. The length of the CDR3 is 13 residues. DNA for the CDR3: TGTGCCAGCAGCTCGCGCGGGGGGTCACCCCTCCACTTT. Translated: CASSSRGGSPLHF.

The chain couples TRBV7-6 to TRBJ2-2, with a tentative D call TRBD1 (6 bases). The CDR3 extends over 16 amino acids. In germline, CDR1 is SGHVS, CDR2 FNYEAQ. V lost 4 bases and J 7 bases, leaving 19 bases between the germline ends. The CDR3 region has the DNA TGTGCCAGCAGCTCATACCAGGGGACCACCGGCGGGGAGCTGTTTTTT. Translation gives CASSSYQGTTGGELFF.

The V call is TRBV6-5, the J call TRBJ1-4, with D possibly matching TRBD1 (6 bases). The CDR3 spans 14 residues. Germline-derived CDR1 and CDR2 are MNHEY and SVGAGI. Trimming shortened V by 3 bases and J by 6 bases, and 11 bases separated the two germline ends. The CDR3 DNA reads as TGTGCCAGCAGTTATCTGACAGGAGATGAAAAACTGTTTTTT. This translates into CASSYLTGDEKLFF.

The V call is TRBV5-1, the J call TRBJ1-1; TRBD1 aligns across 10 bases. This CDR3 spans 15 amino acids. Germline-derived CDR1 and CDR2 are SGHRS and YFSETQ. Trimming at V came to 4 bases and at J to 0 bases, leaving 3 bases not matched to a gene. CDR3 loop: CASSGGTGVNTEAFF. Here the CDR3 DNA reads TGCGCCAGCAGCGGGGGGACAGGGGTGAACACTGAAGCTTTCTTT.

This clone was recorded a few times. V and J are TRBV7-2 and TRBJ2-7, with 7 bases that match TRBD1. Unmatched junction bases numbered 3, after V lost 4 bases and J lost 0 bases. Per germline, CDR1 SGHTA and CDR2 FQGNSA. The CDR3 spans 14 residues. In nucleotides, the CDR3 is TGTGCCAGCAGCTCGACAGGGTACTCCTACGAGCAGTACTTC. Encoded protein: CASSSTGYSYEQYF.

This chain uses TRBV11-2 with TRBJ2-1, with 9 bases aligning to TRBD1. V shed 5 bases and J 4 bases; nucleotides not matched to a gene: 3. Germline V gene data show CDR1 as SGHAT and CDR2 as FQNNGV. CDR3 length: 14 amino acids. The DNA for the CDR3 is TGTGCCAGCAGCCCGGGACAGGGTTACAATGAGCAGTTCTTC. Residues: CASSPGQGYNEQFF.